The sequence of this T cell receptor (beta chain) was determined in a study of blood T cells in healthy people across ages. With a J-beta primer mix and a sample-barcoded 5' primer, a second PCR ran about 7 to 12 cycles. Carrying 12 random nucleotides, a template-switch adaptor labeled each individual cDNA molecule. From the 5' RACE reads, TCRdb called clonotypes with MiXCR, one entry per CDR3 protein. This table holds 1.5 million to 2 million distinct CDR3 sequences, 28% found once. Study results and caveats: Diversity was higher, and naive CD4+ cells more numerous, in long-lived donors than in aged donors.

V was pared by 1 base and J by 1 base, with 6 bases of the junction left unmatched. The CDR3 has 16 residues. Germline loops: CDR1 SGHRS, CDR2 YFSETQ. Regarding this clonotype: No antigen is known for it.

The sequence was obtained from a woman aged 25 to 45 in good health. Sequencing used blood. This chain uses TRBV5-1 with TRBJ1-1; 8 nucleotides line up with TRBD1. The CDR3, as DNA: TGCGCCAGCAGCTTGAGGACAGGGCCTACGAACACTGAAGCTTTCTTT. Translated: CASSLRTGPTNTEAFF.